This T cell receptor (beta chain) was found in a study of cytomegalovirus exposure and HLA in healthy donors. General study results and limits: CMV antigen specificity of three CMV-associated chains was confirmed in vitro.

Primers: 60 Vbeta forward and 13 Jbeta reverse. Generated by immunoSEQ multiplex PCR, the TCRdb table keeps only in-frame clones and is missing some. The sample lists over 200,000 clones; more than 75% were seen once. The study did not record CMV serostatus for this donor. Points on this clone: Its specificity is not known.

The CDR3 length is 15 residues. Germline lookup yields CDR1 LGHNA and CDR2 YSLEER. The junction had 3 bases not matched to a gene; V was cut back by 2 bases and J by 2 bases. The J gene is TRBJ2-3, the V gene TRBV4-3, with TRBD2 identical over 8 bases. The sequencing sample was made of PBMCs. The sequence derives from a human donor in good health. CDR3 sequence reads: CASSQTGGFTDTQYF. In nucleotides, the CDR3 is TGCGCCAGCAGCCAAACGGGAGGGTTCACAGATACGCAGTATTTT.